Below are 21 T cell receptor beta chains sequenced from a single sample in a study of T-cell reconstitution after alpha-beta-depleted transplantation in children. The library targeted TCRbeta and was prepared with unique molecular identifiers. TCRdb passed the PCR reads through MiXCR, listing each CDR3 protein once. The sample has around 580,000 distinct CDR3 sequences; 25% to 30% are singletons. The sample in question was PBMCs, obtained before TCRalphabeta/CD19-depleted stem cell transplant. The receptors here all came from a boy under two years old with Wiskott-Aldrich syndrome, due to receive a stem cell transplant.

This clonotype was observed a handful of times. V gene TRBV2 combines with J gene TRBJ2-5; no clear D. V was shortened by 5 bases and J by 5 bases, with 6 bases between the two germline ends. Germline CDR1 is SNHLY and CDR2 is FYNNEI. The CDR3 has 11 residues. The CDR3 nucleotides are TGTGCCAGCAGTATTGACGAGACCCAGTACTTC. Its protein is CASSIDETQYF.

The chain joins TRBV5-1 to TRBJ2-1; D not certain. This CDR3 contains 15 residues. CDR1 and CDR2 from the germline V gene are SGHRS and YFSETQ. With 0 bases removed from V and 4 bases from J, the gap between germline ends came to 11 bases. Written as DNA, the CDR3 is TGCGCCAGCAGCTTGGGGGCCAACTGGTACAATGAGCAGTTCTTC. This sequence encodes CASSLGANWYNEQFF.

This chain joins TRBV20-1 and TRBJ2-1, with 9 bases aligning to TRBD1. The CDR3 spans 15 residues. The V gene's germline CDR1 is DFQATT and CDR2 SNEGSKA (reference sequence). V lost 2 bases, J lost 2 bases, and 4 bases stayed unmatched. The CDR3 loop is CSARTGTGTYNEQFF. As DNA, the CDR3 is TGCAGTGCTAGAACCGGGACAGGGACCTACAATGAGCAGTTCTTC.

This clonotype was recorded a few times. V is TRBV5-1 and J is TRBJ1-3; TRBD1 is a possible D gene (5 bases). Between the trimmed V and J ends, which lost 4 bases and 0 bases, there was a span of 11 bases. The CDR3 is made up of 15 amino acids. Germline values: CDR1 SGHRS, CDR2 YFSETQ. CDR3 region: CASSPGRFSGNTIYF. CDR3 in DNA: TGCGCCAGCAGCCCGGGACGCTTCTCTGGAAACACCATATATTTT.

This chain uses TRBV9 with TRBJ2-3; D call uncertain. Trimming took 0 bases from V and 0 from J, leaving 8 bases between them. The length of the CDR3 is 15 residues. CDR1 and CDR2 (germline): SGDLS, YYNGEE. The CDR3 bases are TGTGCCAGCAGCGTAGATGCGGCCAGCACAGATACGCAGTATTTT. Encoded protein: CASSVDAASTDTQYF.

The CDR3 DNA is TGCGCCAGCAGCTTAGGCCGGGACAGGGCTTATAGATCCTACGAGCAGTACTTC. Protein: CASSLGRDRAYRSYEQYF. The chain combines TRBV5-1 with TRBJ2-7; 9 bases are shared with TRBD1. This CDR3 region has 18 residues. V shed 2 bases, J shed 1 base, and the junction held 13 bases outside the gene matches. Looked up from germline, CDR1 is SGHRS and CDR2 is YFSETQ. The whole variable domain, remainder taken from reference TRBV5-1 and TRBJ2-7, is KAGVTQTPRYLIKTRGQQVTLSCSPISGHRSVSWYQQTPGQGLQFLFEYFSETQRNKGNFPGRFSGRQFSNSRSEMNVSTLELGDSALYLCASSLGRDRAYRSYEQYFGPGTRLTVT.

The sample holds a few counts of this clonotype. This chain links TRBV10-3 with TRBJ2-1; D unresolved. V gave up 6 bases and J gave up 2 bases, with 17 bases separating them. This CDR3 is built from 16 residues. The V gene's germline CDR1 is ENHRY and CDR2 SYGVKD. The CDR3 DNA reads TGTGCCATCAGAGGAGTTCTAGGAAATCCCTACAATGAGCAGTTCTTC. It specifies CAIRGVLGNPYNEQFF.

CDR3 bases: TGCGCCAGCAGCCTGAGTTTGAGTGCAGGGTGGGAAGAGCAGTTCTTC. Amino acids: CASSLSLSAGWEEQFF. This chain links TRBV5-1 with TRBJ2-1; weak D call: TRBD1 (5 bases). With 4 bases removed from V and 10 bases from J, the gap between germline ends came to 24 bases. The CDR3 extends over 16 amino acids. The germline gives CDR1 SGHRS, CDR2 YFSETQ.

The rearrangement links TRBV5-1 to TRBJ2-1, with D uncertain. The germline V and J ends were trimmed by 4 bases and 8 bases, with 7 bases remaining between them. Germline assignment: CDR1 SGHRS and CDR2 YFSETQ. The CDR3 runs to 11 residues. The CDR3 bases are TGCGCCAGCAGCACTAACTATGAGCAGTTCTTC. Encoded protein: CASSTNYEQFF.

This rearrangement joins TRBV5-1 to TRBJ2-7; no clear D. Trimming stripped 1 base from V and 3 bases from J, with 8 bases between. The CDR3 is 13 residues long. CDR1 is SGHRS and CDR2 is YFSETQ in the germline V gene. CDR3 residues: CASSLWVGYEQYF. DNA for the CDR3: TGCGCCAGCAGCTTGTGGGTCGGCTACGAGCAGTACTTC.

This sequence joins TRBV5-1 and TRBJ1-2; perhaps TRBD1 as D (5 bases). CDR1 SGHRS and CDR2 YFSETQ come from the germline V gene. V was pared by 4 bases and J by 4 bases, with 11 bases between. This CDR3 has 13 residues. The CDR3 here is CASSRTGGYGYTF. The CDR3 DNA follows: TGCGCCAGCAGCCGGACCGGGGGCTATGGCTACACCTTC.

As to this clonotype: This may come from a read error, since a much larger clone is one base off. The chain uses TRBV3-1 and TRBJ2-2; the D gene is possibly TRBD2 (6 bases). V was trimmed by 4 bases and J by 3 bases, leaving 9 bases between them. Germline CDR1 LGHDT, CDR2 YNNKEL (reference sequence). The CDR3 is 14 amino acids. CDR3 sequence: CASSRDLHTGELFF. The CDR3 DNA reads TGTGCCAGCAGCCGGGACTTGCACACCGGGGAGCTGTTTTTT. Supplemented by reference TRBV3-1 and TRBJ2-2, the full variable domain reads DTAVSQTPKYLVTQMGNDKSIKCEQNLGHDTMYWYKQDSKKFLKIMFSYNNKELIINETVPNRFSPKSPDKAHLNLHINSLELGDSAVYFCASSRDLHTGELFFGEGSRLTVL.

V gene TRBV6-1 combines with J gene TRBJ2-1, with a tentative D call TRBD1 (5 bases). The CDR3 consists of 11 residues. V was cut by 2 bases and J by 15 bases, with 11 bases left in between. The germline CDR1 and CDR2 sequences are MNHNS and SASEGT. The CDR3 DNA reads TGTGCCAGCAGTGAAAACCCAGGGCTGTTCTTC. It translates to CASSENPGLFF.

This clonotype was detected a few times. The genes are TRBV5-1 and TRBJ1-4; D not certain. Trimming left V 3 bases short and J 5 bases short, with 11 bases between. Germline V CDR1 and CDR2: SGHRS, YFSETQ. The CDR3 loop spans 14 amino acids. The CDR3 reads CASSSGGQNEKLFF. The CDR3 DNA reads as TGCGCCAGCAGCTCGGGAGGCCAGAATGAAAAACTGTTTTTT.

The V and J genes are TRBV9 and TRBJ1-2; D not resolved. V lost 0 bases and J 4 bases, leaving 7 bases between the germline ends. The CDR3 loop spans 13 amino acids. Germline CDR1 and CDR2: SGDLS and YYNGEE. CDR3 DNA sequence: TGTGCCAGCAGCGTAGGCACAAGCTATGGCTACACCTTC. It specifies CASSVGTSYGYTF.

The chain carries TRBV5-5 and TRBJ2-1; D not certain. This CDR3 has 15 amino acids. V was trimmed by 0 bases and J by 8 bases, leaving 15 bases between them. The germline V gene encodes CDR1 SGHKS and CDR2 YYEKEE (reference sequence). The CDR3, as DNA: TGTGCCAGCAGCTTGGGTCTAGGTTCTATTGATGAGCAGTTCTTC. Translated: CASSLGLGSIDEQFF.

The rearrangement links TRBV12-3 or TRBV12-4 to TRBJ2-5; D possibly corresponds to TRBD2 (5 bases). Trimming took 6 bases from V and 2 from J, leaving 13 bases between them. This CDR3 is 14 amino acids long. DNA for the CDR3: TGTGCCAGCAGAGGAGTACTAGGGCAAGAGACCCAGTACTTC. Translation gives CASRGVLGQETQYF.

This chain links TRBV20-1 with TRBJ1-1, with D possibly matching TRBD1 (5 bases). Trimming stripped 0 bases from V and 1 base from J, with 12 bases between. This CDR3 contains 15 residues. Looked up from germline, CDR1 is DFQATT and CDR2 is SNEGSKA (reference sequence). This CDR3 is CSARDPREPNTEAFF. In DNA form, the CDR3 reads TGCAGTGCTAGAGATCCCAGGGAACCGAACACTGAAGCTTTCTTT.

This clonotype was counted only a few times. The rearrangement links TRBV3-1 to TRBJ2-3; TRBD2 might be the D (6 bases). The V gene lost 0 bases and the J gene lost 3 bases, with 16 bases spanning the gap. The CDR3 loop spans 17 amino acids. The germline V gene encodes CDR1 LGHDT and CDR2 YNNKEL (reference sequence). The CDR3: CASSQDLGGVATDTQYF. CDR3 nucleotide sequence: TGTGCCAGCAGCCAAGATCTGGGGGGAGTTGCTACAGATACGCAGTATTTT.

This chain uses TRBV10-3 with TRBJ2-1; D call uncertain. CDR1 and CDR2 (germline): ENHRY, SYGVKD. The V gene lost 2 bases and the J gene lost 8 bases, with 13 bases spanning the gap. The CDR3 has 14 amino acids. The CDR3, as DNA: TGTGCCATCAGTGAGGGACGAGTCCGGGATGAGCAGTTCTTC. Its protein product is CAISEGRVRDEQFF.

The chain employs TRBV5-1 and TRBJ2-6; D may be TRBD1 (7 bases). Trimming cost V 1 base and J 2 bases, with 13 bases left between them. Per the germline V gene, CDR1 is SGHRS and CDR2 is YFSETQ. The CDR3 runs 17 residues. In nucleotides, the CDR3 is TGCGCCAGCAGCTTGACGACAGGGAGGACTGGGGCCAACGTCCTGACTTTC. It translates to CASSLTTGRTGANVLTF.